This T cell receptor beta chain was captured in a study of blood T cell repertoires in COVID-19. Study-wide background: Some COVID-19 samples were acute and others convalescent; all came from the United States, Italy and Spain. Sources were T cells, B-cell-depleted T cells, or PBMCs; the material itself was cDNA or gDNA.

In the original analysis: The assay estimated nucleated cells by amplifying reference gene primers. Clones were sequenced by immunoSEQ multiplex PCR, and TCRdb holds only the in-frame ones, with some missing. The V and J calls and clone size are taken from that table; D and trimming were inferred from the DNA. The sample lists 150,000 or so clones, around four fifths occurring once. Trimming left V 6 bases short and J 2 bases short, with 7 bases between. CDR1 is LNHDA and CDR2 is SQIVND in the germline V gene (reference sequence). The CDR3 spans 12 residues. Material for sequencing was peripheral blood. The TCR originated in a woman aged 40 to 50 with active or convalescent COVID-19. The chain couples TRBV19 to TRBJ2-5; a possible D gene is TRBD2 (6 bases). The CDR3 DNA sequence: TGTGCCAGTAGGCGGGGTCAAGAGACCCAGTACTTC. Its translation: CASRRGQETQYF.